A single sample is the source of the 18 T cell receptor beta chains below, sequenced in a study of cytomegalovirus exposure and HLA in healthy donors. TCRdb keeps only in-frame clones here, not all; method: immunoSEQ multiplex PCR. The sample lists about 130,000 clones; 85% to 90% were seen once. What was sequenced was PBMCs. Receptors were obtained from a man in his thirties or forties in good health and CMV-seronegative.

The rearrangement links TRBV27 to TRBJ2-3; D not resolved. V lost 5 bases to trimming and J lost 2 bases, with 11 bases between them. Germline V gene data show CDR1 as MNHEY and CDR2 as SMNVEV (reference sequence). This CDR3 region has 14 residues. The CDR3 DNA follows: TGTGCCAGCAGTCTCGACTTGTACACAGATACGCAGTATTTT. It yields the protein CASSLDLYTDTQYF.

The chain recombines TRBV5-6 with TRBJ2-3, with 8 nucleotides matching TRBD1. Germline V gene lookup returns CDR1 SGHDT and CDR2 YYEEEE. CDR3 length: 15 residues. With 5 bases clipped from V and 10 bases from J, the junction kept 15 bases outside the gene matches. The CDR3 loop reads CASSSQGAPTASQYF. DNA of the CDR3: TGTGCCAGCAGTTCGCAGGGGGCACCAACGGCCTCGCAGTATTTT.

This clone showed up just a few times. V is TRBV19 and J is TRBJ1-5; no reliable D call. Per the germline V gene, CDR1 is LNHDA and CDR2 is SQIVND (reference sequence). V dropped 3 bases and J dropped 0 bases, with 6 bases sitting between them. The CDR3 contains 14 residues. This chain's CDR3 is CASSILSSNQPQHF. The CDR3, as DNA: TGTGCCAGTAGTATCCTAAGTAGCAATCAGCCCCAGCATTTT.

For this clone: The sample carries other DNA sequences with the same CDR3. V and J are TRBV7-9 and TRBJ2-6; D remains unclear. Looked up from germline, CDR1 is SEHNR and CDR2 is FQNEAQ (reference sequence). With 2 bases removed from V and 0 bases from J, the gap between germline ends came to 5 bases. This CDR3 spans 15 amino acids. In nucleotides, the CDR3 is TGTGCCAGCAGCTTATGGCTCTCTGGGGCCAACGTCCTGACTTTC. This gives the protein CASSLWLSGANVLTF.

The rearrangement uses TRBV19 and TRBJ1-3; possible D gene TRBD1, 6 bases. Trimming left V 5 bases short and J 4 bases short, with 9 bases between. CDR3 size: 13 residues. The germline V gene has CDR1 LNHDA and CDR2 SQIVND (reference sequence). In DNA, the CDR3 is TGTGCCAGTAGTTGGACAGAGGGAAACACCATATATTTT. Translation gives CASSWTEGNTIYF.

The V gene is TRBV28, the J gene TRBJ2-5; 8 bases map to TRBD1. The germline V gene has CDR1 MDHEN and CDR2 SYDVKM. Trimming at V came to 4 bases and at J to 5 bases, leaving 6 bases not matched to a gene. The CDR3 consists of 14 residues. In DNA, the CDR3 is TGTGCCAGCAGTTCCGGACAGGGAAGGGAGACCCAGTACTTC. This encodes CASSSGQGRETQYF.

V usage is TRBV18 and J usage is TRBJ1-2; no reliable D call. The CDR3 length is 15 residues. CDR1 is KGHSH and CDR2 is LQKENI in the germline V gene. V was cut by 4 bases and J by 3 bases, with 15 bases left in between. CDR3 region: CASSLSVGADYGYTF. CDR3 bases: TGTGCCAGCTCACTATCAGTCGGAGCGGACTATGGCTACACCTTC.

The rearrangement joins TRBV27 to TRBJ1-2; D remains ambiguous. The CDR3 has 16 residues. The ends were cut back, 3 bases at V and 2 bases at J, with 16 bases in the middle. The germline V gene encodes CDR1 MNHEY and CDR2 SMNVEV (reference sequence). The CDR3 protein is CASSLRAGRFNYGYTF. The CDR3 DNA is TGTGCCAGCAGTTTGAGGGCGGGGAGGTTCAACTATGGCTACACCTTC.

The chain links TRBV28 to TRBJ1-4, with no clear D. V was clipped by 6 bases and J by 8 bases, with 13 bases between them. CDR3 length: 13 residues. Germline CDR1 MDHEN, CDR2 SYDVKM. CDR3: CASSGEVGEKLFF. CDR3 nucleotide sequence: TGTGCCAGCAGCGGGGAGGTGGGGGAAAAACTGTTTTTT.

The CDR3 here is CASESGGNSNQPQHF. The DNA for the CDR3 is TGTGCCAGCGAATCTGGGGGGAATTCGAATCAGCCCCAGCATTTT. The chain links TRBV6-1 to TRBJ1-5; possible D gene TRBD1, 5 bases. The CDR3 loop spans 15 amino acids. V lost 8 bases to trimming and J lost 4 bases, with 18 bases between them. The germline CDR1 and CDR2 sequences are MNHNS and SASEGT.

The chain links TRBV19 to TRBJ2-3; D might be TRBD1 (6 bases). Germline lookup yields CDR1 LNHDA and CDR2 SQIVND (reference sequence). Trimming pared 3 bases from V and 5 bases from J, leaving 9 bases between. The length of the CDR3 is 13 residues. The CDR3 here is CASSITGLDTQYF. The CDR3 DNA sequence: TGTGCCAGTAGTATTACAGGGTTAGATACGCAGTATTTT.

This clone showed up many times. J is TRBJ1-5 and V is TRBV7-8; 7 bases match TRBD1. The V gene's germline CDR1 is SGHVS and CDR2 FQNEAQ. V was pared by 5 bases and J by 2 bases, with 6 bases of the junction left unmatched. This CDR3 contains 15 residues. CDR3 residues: CASSPQGPGNQPQHF. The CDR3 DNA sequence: TGTGCCAGCAGCCCACAGGGGCCGGGCAATCAGCCCCAGCATTTT. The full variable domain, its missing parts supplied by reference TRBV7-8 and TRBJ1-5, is GAGVSQSPRYKVAKRGQDVALRCDPISGHVSLFWYQQALGQGPEFLTYFQNEAQLDKSGLPSDRFFAERPEGSVSTLKIQRTQQEDSAVYLCASSPQGPGNQPQHFGDGTRLSIL.

As DNA, the CDR3 is TGTGCCAGTAGTATAGCGGGGACTAGAAATGAAAAACTGTTTTTT. Amino acid sequence: CASSIAGTRNEKLFF. The chain has TRBV19 and TRBJ1-4; maybe TRBD1 (5 bases). Germline CDR1 and CDR2: LNHDA and SQIVND (reference sequence). V was cut by 1 base and J by 5 bases, with 11 bases left in between. The CDR3 runs 15 residues.

CDR3 residues: CASSVGQGSGSGELFF. CDR3 nucleotide sequence: TGTGCCAGCAGCGTAGGCCAGGGAAGTGGATCCGGGGAGCTGTTTTTT. J is TRBJ2-2 and V is TRBV9, with a tentative D call TRBD1 (5 bases). The CDR3 is made up of 16 amino acids. V was shortened by 0 bases and J by 6 bases, with 15 bases between the two germline ends. The germline V gene has CDR1 SGDLS and CDR2 YYNGEE.

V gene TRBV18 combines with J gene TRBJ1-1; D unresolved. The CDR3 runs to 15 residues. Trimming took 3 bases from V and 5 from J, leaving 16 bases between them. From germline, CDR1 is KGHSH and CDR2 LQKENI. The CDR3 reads CASSPPSGPGTEAFF. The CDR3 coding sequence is TGTGCCAGCTCACCGCCATCCGGACCGGGGACTGAAGCTTTCTTT.

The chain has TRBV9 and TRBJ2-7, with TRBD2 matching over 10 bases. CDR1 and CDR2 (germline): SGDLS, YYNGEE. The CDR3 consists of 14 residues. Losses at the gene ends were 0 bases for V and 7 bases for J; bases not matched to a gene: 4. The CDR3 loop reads CASSVASGGGEQYF. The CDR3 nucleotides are TGTGCCAGCAGCGTAGCTAGCGGGGGCGGTGAGCAGTACTTC.

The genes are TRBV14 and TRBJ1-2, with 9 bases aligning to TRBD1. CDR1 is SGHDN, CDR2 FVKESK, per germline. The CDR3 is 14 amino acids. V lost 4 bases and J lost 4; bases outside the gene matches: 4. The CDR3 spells CASSLGQGPYGYTF. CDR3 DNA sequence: TGTGCCAGCAGCCTCGGACAGGGGCCCTATGGCTACACCTTC.

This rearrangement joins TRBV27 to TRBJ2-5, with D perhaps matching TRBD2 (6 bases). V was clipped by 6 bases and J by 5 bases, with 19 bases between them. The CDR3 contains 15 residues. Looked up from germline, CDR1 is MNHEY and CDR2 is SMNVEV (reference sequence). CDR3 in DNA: TGTGCCAGCAGCCAATGGGGGGAAAGTCCGGAGACCCAGTACTTC. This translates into CASSQWGESPETQYF.